These T cell receptor beta chains were read from a single sample in a study of blood T cell repertoires in COVID-19. Clones were sequenced by immunoSEQ multiplex PCR, and TCRdb holds only the in-frame ones, with some missing. The table includes roughly 50,000 clones, 84% detected once. What was sequenced was peripheral blood. The receptors come from a man over 45 with acute or convalescent COVID-19. The CDR3 runs from the conserved cysteine through the conserved F or W. A D gene is named only where the DNA matches it firmly. Part of the rows lack a size; the others show once, few, many or a class for expanded clones.

V gene	CDR3 length	J gene	D gene	clone size	CDR3 protein	CDR3 DNA
TRBV29-1	14	TRBJ2-1	-	-	CSVEVGVYYNEQFF	TGCAGCGTTGAAGTAGGGGTTTACTACAATGAGCAGTTCTTC
TRBV5-1	15	TRBJ2-2	TRBD2	-	CASSRGTTFAGELFF	TGCGCCAGCAGCCGGGGGACTACCTTCGCCGGGGAGCTGTTTTTT
TRBV28	16	TRBJ1-5	TRBD1	-	CASSFWAGGMNQPQHF	TGTGCCAGCAGTTTTTGGGCAGGGGGTATGAATCAGCCCCAGCATTTT
TRBV7-2	12	TRBJ1-2	TRBD1	-	CASSRDRGGYTF	TGTGCCAGCAGCCGGGACAGGGGGGGCTACACCTTC
TRBV4-1	16	TRBJ2-3	TRBD2	-	CASSQAQREFTDTQYF	TGCGCCAGCAGCCAAGCCCAGCGGGAGTTCACAGATACGCAGTATTTT
TRBV5-4	13	TRBJ1-1	-	-	CASSPSTNTEAFF	TGTGCCAGCAGCCCCTCAACAAACACTGAAGCTTTCTTT
TRBV5-1	17	TRBJ2-4	TRBD1	-	CARRQGQKVVAKNIQYF	TGCGCCAGGCGACAGGGCCAAAAAGTAGTAGCCAAAAACATTCAGTACTTC
TRBV27	14	TRBJ1-1	TRBD1	-	CASMIQGFGTEAFF	TGTGCCAGCATGATACAGGGGTTTGGCACTGAAGCTTTCTTT
TRBV28	19	TRBJ2-7	TRBD2	few	CASSSLFWTSGNSGYEQYF	TGTGCCAGCAGTTCCCTCTTCTGGACTAGCGGGAATAGTGGATACGAGCAGTACTTC
TRBV6-5	14	TRBJ2-7	TRBD2	-	CASRATSGSYEQYF	TGTGCCAGCAGAGCGACTAGCGGGAGCTACGAGCAGTACTTC
TRBV5-1	13	TRBJ1-1	TRBD1	once	CASRTGSNTEAFF	TGCGCCAGTCGGACAGGGTCGAACACTGAAGCTTTCTTT
TRBV28	15	TRBJ1-5	-	-	CASSFSGMNNQPQHF	TGTGCCAGCAGTTTTTCGGGGATGAACAATCAGCCCCAGCATTTT
TRBV11-1	14	TRBJ1-5	-	-	CASSPTGPNQPQHF	TGTGCCAGCAGTCCAACAGGGCCCAATCAGCCCCAGCATTTT
TRBV4-1	14	TRBJ2-1	TRBD2	once	CASSQVAGENEQFF	TGCGCCAGCAGCCAAGTAGCGGGGGAAAATGAGCAGTTCTTC
TRBV24-1	15	TRBJ2-1	TRBD2	-	CATSVAGGAFNEQFF	TGTGCCACCAGTGTAGCGGGAGGGGCCTTCAATGAGCAGTTCTTC
TRBV7-6	15	TRBJ1-5	TRBD1	-	CASSNGQGGNQPQHF	TGTGCCAGCAGTAACGGACAGGGTGGGAATCAGCCCCAGCATTTT
TRBV4-2	15	TRBJ1-4	-	-	CASSQEVQINEKLFF	TGTGCCAGCAGCCAAGAGGTCCAGATTAATGAAAAACTGTTTTTT
TRBV19	17	TRBJ2-3	-	-	CASSNRASAGPADTQYF	TGTGCCAGTAGTAATCGAGCCTCAGCAGGGCCCGCAGATACGCAGTATTTT
TRBV13	15	TRBJ1-2	-	-	CASSLLGAGDYGYTF	TGTGCCAGCAGCTTATTGGGTGCAGGGGACTATGGCTACACCTTC
TRBV9	14	TRBJ2-2	-	-	CASSVGQGTGELFF	TGTGCCAGCAGCGTAGGGCAGGGAACCGGGGAGCTGTTTTTT
TRBV3-1/TRBV3-2	17	TRBJ2-3	TRBD2	-	CASSQDILAGVTDTQYF	TGTGCCAGCAGCCAAGATATACTAGCGGGAGTAACAGATACGCAGTATTTT
TRBV9	14	TRBJ2-1	TRBD2	-	CASSVATGGNEQFF	TGTGCCAGCAGCGTAGCGACGGGGGGCAATGAGCAGTTCTTC
TRBV7-6	16	TRBJ2-3	TRBD1	-	CASSRNHGTGTDTQYF	TGTGCCAGCAGCCGAAACCACGGGACAGGCACAGATACGCAGTATTTT
TRBV19	14	TRBJ2-2	-	-	CAVGPRGGTGELFF	TGTGCCGTCGGCCCCAGGGGTGGCACCGGGGAGCTGTTTTTT
TRBV7-3	13	TRBJ1-2	TRBD1	once	CASSPTGEGGYTF	TGTGCCAGCAGCCCGACAGGGGAAGGCGGCTACACCTTC
TRBV28	15	TRBJ2-7	TRBD1	-	CASRNLGQGEYEQYF	TGTGCCAGCAGAAATTTGGGACAGGGGGAGTACGAGCAGTACTTC
TRBV6-6	19	TRBJ1-2	TRBD1	-	CASSLPAGTGVLTLTGYTF	TGTGCCAGCAGTCTACCCGCCGGGACAGGGGTTCTAACCCTCACTGGCTACACCTTC
TRBV2	11	TRBJ2-5	-	-	CASSVRETQYF	TGTGCCAGCAGTGTTCGGGAGACCCAGTACTTC
TRBV6-4	17	TRBJ1-3	TRBD1	-	CASRIPGQGAPGNTIYF	TGTGCCAGCAGAATCCCGGGACAGGGGGCGCCTGGAAACACCATATATTTT
TRBV9	15	TRBJ1-1	TRBD1	-	CASSAWTGGYTEAFF	TGTGCCAGCAGCGCTTGGACAGGGGGGTACACTGAAGCTTTCTTT
TRBV3-1/TRBV3-2	16	TRBJ2-1	TRBD2	-	CASSQPYGGAYNEQFF	TGTGCCAGCAGCCAACCGTACGGGGGGGCCTACAATGAGCAGTTCTTC
TRBV5-1	16	TRBJ2-1	-	-	CASSLVALAGRNEQFF	TGCGCCAGCAGCTTGGTTGCTCTAGCCGGAAGAAATGAGCAGTTCTTC
TRBV29-1	15	TRBJ1-5	-	-	CSVQVQADSNQPQHF	TGCAGCGTCCAGGTCCAGGCCGATAGCAATCAGCCCCAGCATTTT
TRBV6-1	14	TRBJ1-1	TRBD1	-	CASSEYRGGTEAFF	TGTGCCAGCAGTGAGTACAGGGGTGGCACTGAAGCTTTCTTT
TRBV3-1/TRBV3-2	12	TRBJ2-5	-	-	CASSPTDGTQYF	TGTGCCAGCAGCCCGACTGACGGGACCCAGTACTTC
TRBV6-6	13	TRBJ2-5	TRBD1	-	CASSDQGAETQYF	TGTGCCAGCAGTGACCAGGGGGCAGAGACCCAGTACTTC
TRBV19	17	TRBJ2-5	TRBD1	-	CASSIEVPTGGLETQYF	TGTGCCAGTAGTATCGAAGTCCCAACAGGGGGTCTGGAGACCCAGTACTTC
TRBV18	17	TRBJ2-7	-	-	CASSKAGGQLSSYEQYF	TGTGCCAGCTCTAAGGCAGGGGGGCAATTAAGCTCCTACGAGCAGTACTTC
TRBV6-6	15	TRBJ2-2	-	-	CASISLSQNTGELFF	TGTGCCAGCATAAGCTTGTCCCAGAACACCGGGGAGCTGTTTTTT
TRBV19	15	TRBJ2-7	TRBD1	-	CASSPGQTNAYEQYF	TGTGCCAGTAGCCCGGGACAGACAAACGCCTACGAGCAGTACTTC
TRBV11-2	16	TRBJ1-1	-	once	CASSLVQGISNTEAFF	TGTGCCAGCAGCTTAGTCCAGGGGATATCGAACACTGAAGCTTTCTTT
TRBV19	12	TRBJ2-2	-	-	CAAEGYTGELFF	TGTGCAGCGGAGGGATACACCGGGGAGCTGTTTTTT
TRBV5-6	15	TRBJ1-1	TRBD1	-	CASSSNAQGYLEAFF	TGTGCCAGCAGCTCGAATGCACAGGGGTATTTAGAAGCTTTCTTT
TRBV7-9	14	TRBJ2-3	-	-	CASSATASTDTQYF	TGTGCCAGCTCCGCGACAGCTAGCACAGATACGCAGTATTTT
TRBV7-8	14	TRBJ1-1	-	-	CASSFNGEGTEAFF	TGTGCCAGCAGCTTTAACGGGGAGGGGACTGAAGCTTTCTTT
TRBV23-1	15	TRBJ2-5	-	-	CASSQSSTDQETQYF	TGCGCCAGCAGTCAATCTAGTACTGACCAAGAGACCCAGTACTTC
TRBV29-1	12	TRBJ2-1	-	-	CSVERGYNEQFF	TGCAGCGTTGAACGGGGGTACAATGAGCAGTTCTTC
TRBV5-1	15	TRBJ2-1	-	-	CASSLAPSDYNEQFF	TGCGCCAGCAGCTTGGCCCCTAGCGACTACAATGAGCAGTTCTTC
TRBV19	15	TRBJ1-4	-	-	CASSPRRQGGEKLFF	TGTGCCAGTAGTCCGCGTCGTCAGGGTGGCGAAAAACTGTTTTTT
TRBV5-6	18	TRBJ2-7	TRBD2	few	CASSTGHLGLAATYEQYF	TGTGCCAGCAGCACGGGACACTTAGGACTAGCGGCGACCTACGAGCAGTACTTC
TRBV6-4	15	TRBJ2-7	TRBD1	-	CASSEGTGSSYEQYF	TGTGCCAGCAGTGAAGGGACAGGGTCCTCTTACGAGCAGTACTTC
TRBV19	14	TRBJ2-1	TRBD2	-	CASTPLAGRNEQFF	TGTGCCAGTACCCCACTAGCGGGACGGAATGAGCAGTTCTTC
TRBV9	18	TRBJ2-2	TRBD1	-	CASSGRLGQGDDTGELFF	TGTGCCAGCAGCGGACGCTTAGGACAGGGGGATGACACCGGGGAGCTGTTTTTT
TRBV29-1	16	TRBJ1-1	-	-	CSVDIRTLGVNTEAFF	TGCAGCGTTGATATACGAACCCTCGGGGTGAACACTGAAGCTTTCTTT
TRBV4-2	17	TRBJ2-5	TRBD2	-	CASSQALGTRGQETQYF	TGTGCCAGCAGCCAAGCCCTCGGGACTAGGGGACAAGAGACCCAGTACTTC
TRBV6-2/TRBV6-3	16	TRBJ1-1	-	-	CASSPKDRTMNTEAFF	TGTGCCAGCAGCCCAAAGGACAGAACTATGAACACTGAAGCTTTCTTT
TRBV15	15	TRBJ2-5	TRBD2	few	CATSRDPSGQETQYF	TGTGCCACCAGCAGAGATCCTAGCGGCCAAGAGACCCAGTACTTC
TRBV29-1	12	TRBJ2-5	-	few	CSSCEAEETQYF	TGCAGCTCTTGTGAAGCTGAAGAGACCCAGTACTTC
TRBV5-1	13	TRBJ1-5	-	-	CASSLSGDQPQHF	TGCGCCAGCAGCTTGTCCGGGGATCAGCCCCAGCATTTT